A selection of T cell receptor beta chains follows, all from one sample in a study of T cell responses to AZD1222 COVID-19 vaccine. Only in-frame clones appear in the TCRdb table, and some are missing; sequencing was by immunoSEQ multiplex PCR. The sample includes under 100,000 clones, about nine tenths of them seen just once. The sequencing here drew on peripheral blood, taken 28 days after the second AZD1222 dose. The receptors were sampled from an adult who received the AZD1222 COVID-19 vaccine. CDR3s include the opening cysteine and the closing phenylalanine or tryptophan. Fields, in order: V gene, clone size, D gene, J gene, CDR3 DNA, CDR3 protein. The D gene is left open where the match is weak. Expanded clones get a size class; other rows say once, few or many, or leave the size out.

TRBV28	-	TRBD2	TRBJ2-7	TGTGCCAGCAGGACCCTGGCTAGCGGAATAACAATCTCCTACGAGCAGTACTTC	CASRTLASGITISYEQYF
TRBV5-4	-	-	TRBJ1-6	TGTGCCAGCAGCTTTGCCCGGTCGGGGACGTTGAATTCACCCCTCCACTTT	CASSFARSGTLNSPLHF
TRBV3-1/TRBV3-2	-	TRBD1	TRBJ1-6	TGTGCCAGCTCATCACAGGGGGTTTCACCCCTCCACTTT	CASSSQGVSPLHF
TRBV12-3/TRBV12-4	-	-	TRBJ2-3	TGTGCCAGCAGTTTAACGAGTCAAGATACGCAGTATTTT	CASSLTSQDTQYF
TRBV5-4	few	TRBD1	TRBJ2-5	TGTGCCAGCGGATCCGGGACAGAAGTAGAGACCCAGTACTTC	CASGSGTEVETQYF
TRBV15	once	-	TRBJ1-5	TGTGCCACCAGCGGGGGTGTAAATCAGCCCCAGCATTTT	CATSGGVNQPQHF
TRBV4-3	-	TRBD1	TRBJ1-1	TGCGCCAGCAGCCCGGCCCGTAACGACAGGGTAGTAGCTTTCTTT	CASSPARNDRVVAFF
TRBV27	-	-	TRBJ2-1	TGTGCCAGCAGTGTCCTCCTCAACATGGCCTTCAATGAGCAGTTCTTC	CASSVLLNMAFNEQFF
TRBV27	-	-	TRBJ1-2	TGTGCCAGCAGTTTAGCAGATAACTATGGCTACACCTTC	CASSLADNYGYTF
TRBV3-1/TRBV3-2	-	-	TRBJ2-1	TGTGCCAGCAGCCAAGATTGGGACTTGAAACACAATGAGCAGTTCTTC	CASSQDWDLKHNEQFF
TRBV2	-	-	TRBJ1-5	TGTGCCAGCAGGAAGACAGTGGGAGAAAGCAATCAGCCCCAGCATTTT	CASRKTVGESNQPQHF
TRBV3-1/TRBV3-2	-	-	TRBJ1-1	TGTGCCAGCAGCCCTTGGATGGACGATACTGAAGCTTTCTTT	CASSPWMDDTEAFF
TRBV3-1/TRBV3-2	-	-	TRBJ2-4	TGTGCCAGCAGCCAAGTCCGCGACACGCTTCTAGCCAAAAACATTCAGTACTTC	CASSQVRDTLLAKNIQYF
TRBV7-9	-	-	TRBJ2-1	TGTGCCAGCAGCTTAGAACTCGGGGGCAGCTATGAGCAGTTCTTC	CASSLELGGSYEQFF
TRBV9	-	-	TRBJ2-1	TGTGCCAGCAGCTCGGGGGCGGGTGAGCAGTTCTTC	CASSSGAGEQFF
TRBV7-2	once	-	TRBJ1-1	TGTGCCAGCAGCTTAAATCCCCAGAACACTGAAGCTTTCTTT	CASSLNPQNTEAFF